This T cell receptor (beta chain) appears in the sequencing data of a study of T-cell memory formation after mild COVID-19. On the study more broadly: In these data, TCR clusters were largely donor specific. Study-level points and caveats: Clones that contracted from day 15 to 85 had balanced CD4/CD8; later expanders were CD4+ biased. Within pre-infection memory, some responding clones were found, suggesting cross-reactive memory joined.

5'RACE primed from the constant segment yielded TCR alpha and TCR beta cDNA libraries bearing sample barcodes and UMIs. TCRdb itself ran the 5' RACE reads through MiXCR, one entry per CDR3 protein. Of more than 120,000 distinct CDR3 sequences listed, about 6% are singletons. There are many counts of this clonotype. As yet, its antigen is unknown. The sample was PBMCs or a T cell subset sorted from them (not recorded which). This clonotype was sampled from an adult woman who had mild COVID-19 (a few samples of this study predate the infection). Cell type and time point are not known.

The CDR3 here is CATSDVRGEKYNEQFF. CDR3 nucleotide sequence: TGTGCCACCAGTGATGTGAGGGGTGAAAAATACAATGAGCAGTTCTTC. The J gene is TRBJ2-1, the V gene TRBV24-1; tentatively, D is TRBD1 or TRBD2 (5 bases each). The germline V and J ends were trimmed by 3 bases and 4 bases, with 15 bases remaining between them. The CDR3 runs to 16 residues. Germline CDR1 is KGHDR and CDR2 is SFDVKD.